The 6 T cell receptor beta chains presented below share a single source sample, sequenced in a study of T cell clonotyping in hematopoietic cell transplantation. Documented time point: recipient sample about 28 days before transplant, after cytoreduction. This table comes from immunoSEQ multiplex PCR, and its TCRdb copy is limited to in-frame clones, with some not included. The sample consists of some 13,000 clones, over 80% of them appearing once. The sample in question was peripheral blood mononuclear cells, obtained before stem cell transplant. All receptors come from a man aged 60 to 69 with acute myeloid leukemia. Some clones in this sample may be carry-over from other donors' samples.

This clone has only one observation. The chain couples TRBV29-1 to TRBJ2-7, with 9 bases that match TRBD1. Germline V CDR1 and CDR2: SQVTM, ANQGSEA. The CDR3 loop spans 12 amino acids. Trimming took 6 bases from V and 4 from J; bases not matched to a gene: 4. CDR3 region: CSVPGQGYEQYF. The CDR3 nucleotides read TGCAGCGTGCCGGGACAGGGTTACGAGCAGTACTTC.

The chain joins TRBV19 to TRBJ1-4; 7 bases fit TRBD1. The germline gives CDR1 LNHDA, CDR2 SQIVND (reference sequence). Trimming took 4 bases from V and 4 from J; bases not matched to a gene: 3. CDR3 length: 14 residues. The CDR3 loop reads CASSSGTVNEKLFF. The CDR3 nucleotides are TGTGCCAGTAGTAGCGGGACAGTTAATGAAAAACTGTTTTTT.

The table lists this clone with a count of one. This chain connects TRBV9 to TRBJ2-1; possible D gene TRBD2, 6 bases. The CDR3 spans 14 residues. CDR1 is SGDLS, CDR2 YYNGEE, per germline. The germline V and J ends were trimmed by 1 base and 1 base, with 6 bases remaining between them. The CDR3 DNA sequence: TGTGCCAGCAGCGTAAGCGGGTCCTACAATGAGCAGTTCTTC. Translation gives CASSVSGSYNEQFF.

This chain joins TRBV29-1 and TRBJ2-5; 10 bases fit TRBD2. V trimming: 7 bases; J trimming: 1 base; junction bases outside the gene matches: 3. The CDR3 runs to 13 residues. Germline CDR1 and CDR2: SQVTM and ANQGSEA. The CDR3 DNA is TGCAGCGCTAGCGGGGGTCTCCAAGAGACCCAGTACTTC. Amino acids: CSASGGLQETQYF.

This clone occurred a few times. The J gene is TRBJ1-2, the V gene TRBV5-8, with TRBD1 identical over 8 bases. Trimming took 0 bases from V and 7 from J; bases not matched to a gene: 8. The CDR3 is made up of 15 amino acids. Germline CDR1 and CDR2: SGHTS and YDEGEE. The CDR3 here is CASSLAGQGGTGYTF. The CDR3 DNA sequence: TGTGCCAGCAGCTTGGCCGGACAGGGAGGGACTGGCTACACCTTC.

This sequence joins TRBV2 and TRBJ2-1; TRBD2 aligns across 11 bases. Trimming cost V 7 bases and J 6 bases; bases outside gene matches: 5. Germline assignment: CDR1 SNHLY and CDR2 FYNNEI. The length of the CDR3 is 14 residues. Here the CDR3 reads CASTRLAGSNEQFF. CDR3 sequence (DNA): TGTGCCAGCACAAGACTAGCGGGGAGCAATGAGCAGTTCTTC.